A single T cell receptor (beta chain) is shown here with its context. This specimen comes from a study of blood T cell repertoires in COVID-19. Original data processing: Reference gene primer amplification in the assay estimated nucleated cell counts. Using immunoSEQ multiplex PCR, the repertoire was profiled, and TCRdb retains in-frame clones only, with some absent. V and J calls and clone size are given by that table; D and trimming were obtained from the DNA. This table has around 470,000 clones, 89% appearing once. The V and J ends lost 4 bases and 0 bases respectively, with 8 bases between them. The length of the CDR3 is 14 residues. CDR1 SGHRS and CDR2 YFSETQ come from the germline V gene.

The chain couples TRBV5-1 to TRBJ2-1, with D unclear. The sequencing sample was made of peripheral blood. The sequence derives from a man aged 18-30 years with COVID-19, enrolled during active disease. This CDR3 reads CASSAQSSYNEQFF. For the CDR3, the DNA is TGCGCCAGCAGCGCTCAGTCCTCCTACAATGAGCAGTTCTTC. The complete variable domain, with remaining parts taken from reference TRBV5-1 and TRBJ2-1, reads KAGVTQTPRYLIKTRGQQVTLSCSPISGHRSVSWYQQTPGQGLQFLFEYFSETQRNKGNFPGRFSGRQFSNSRSEMNVSTLELGDSALYLCASSAQSSYNEQFFGPGTRLTVL.